These 6 T cell receptor beta chains were all obtained from the same sample, sequenced in a study of Graves' ophthalmopathy and Graves' hyperthyroidism. Beta-chain TCR CDR3 regions were amplified from RNA transcripts. RT-PCR was first run with HTBI primers, then multiplex PCR in a second round. TCRdb reprocessed the multiplex PCR reads with MiXCR, giving one entry per CDR3 protein. Of 650,000 to 900,000 distinct CDR3 sequences listed, roughly 40% are singletons. Sequencing was done on a sample of peripheral blood. These receptors all stem from an adult man with Graves' ophthalmopathy.

The chain recombines TRBV19 with TRBJ1-2; D is undetermined. Germline V gene sequence: CDR1 LNHDA, CDR2 SQIVND (reference sequence). The CDR3 is made up of 15 amino acids. Trimming removed 3 bases from V and 1 base from J, with 12 bases in between. CDR3 DNA sequence: TGTGCCAGTAGTATGGTGCAGAGGGTTAACTATGGCTACACCTTC. Protein: CASSMVQRVNYGYTF.

The chain links TRBV15 to TRBJ1-2; D gene uncertain. This CDR3 is 15 amino acids long. V was pared by 0 bases and J by 0 bases, with 8 bases between. The germline gives CDR1 LNHNV, CDR2 YYDKDF (reference sequence). The CDR3 DNA follows: TGTGCCACCAGCAGAGATCCGGGCTCTAACTATGGCTACACCTTC. Translating gives CATSRDPGSNYGYTF. The full variable domain, its missing parts supplied by reference TRBV15 and TRBJ1-2, is DAMVIQNPRYQVTQFGKPVTLSCSQTLNHNVMYWYQQKSSQAPKLLFHYYDKDFNNEADTPDNFQSRRPNTSFCFLDIRSPGLGDTAMYLCATSRDPGSNYGYTFGSGTRLTVV.

This clonotype was seen repeatedly, ten times or more. The chain recombines TRBV6-5 with TRBJ1-2; D is perhaps TRBD1 (5 bases). The germline V gene has CDR1 MNHEY and CDR2 SVGAGI. CDR3 size: 11 residues. V lost 2 bases to trimming and J lost 7 bases, with 5 bases between them. In DNA form, the CDR3 reads TGTGCCAGCAGTTACAGGGGTGGCTACACCTTC. Translated: CASSYRGGYTF.

This clonotype has only one observation. At one end the junction does not follow the germline gene, possibly because of a read error. The V gene is TRBV7-9, the J gene TRBJ2-5; TRBD2 matches at 7 bases. Per germline, CDR1 SEHNR and CDR2 FQNEAQ (reference sequence). The CDR3 loop spans 14 amino acids. The CDR3 loop reads CASSLDAGVETRYF. The CDR3 nucleotides are TGTGCCAGCAGCTTAGATGCGGGGGTGGAGACCCGGTACTTC.

This clonotype was counted between two and nine times. V is TRBV6-1 and J is TRBJ2-7; 12 bases agree with TRBD2. CDR1 and CDR2 (germline): MNHNS, SASEGT. After removal of 6 bases from V and 4 bases from J, the junction contained 4 bases not matched to a gene. CDR3 size: 14 residues. CDR3 coding DNA: TGTGCCAGCAGAGGACTAGCGGGACAGTACGAGCAGTACTTC. Amino acid sequence: CASRGLAGQYEQYF.

At least ten counts were recorded for this clonotype. This chain joins TRBV10-3 and TRBJ2-2; TRBD1 matches 7 bases. V lost 10 bases and J lost 2; bases outside the gene matches: 4. Germline V gene data show CDR1 as ENHRY and CDR2 as SYGVKD. The CDR3 runs 13 residues. CDR3: CATRDRNTGELFF. The DNA for the CDR3 is TGTGCCACCCGGGACAGAAACACCGGGGAGCTGTTTTTT.